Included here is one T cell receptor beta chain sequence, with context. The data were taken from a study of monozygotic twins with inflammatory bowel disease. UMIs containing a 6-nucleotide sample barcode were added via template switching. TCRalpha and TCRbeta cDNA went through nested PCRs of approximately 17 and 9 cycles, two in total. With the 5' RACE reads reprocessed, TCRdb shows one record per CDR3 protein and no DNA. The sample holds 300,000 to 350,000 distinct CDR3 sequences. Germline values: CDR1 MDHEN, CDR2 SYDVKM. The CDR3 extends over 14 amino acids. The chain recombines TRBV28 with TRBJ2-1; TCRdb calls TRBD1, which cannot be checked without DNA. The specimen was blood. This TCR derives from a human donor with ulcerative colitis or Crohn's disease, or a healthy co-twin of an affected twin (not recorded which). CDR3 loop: CASNWDRGRNEQFF. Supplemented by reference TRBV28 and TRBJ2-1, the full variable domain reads DVKVTQSSRYLVKRTGEKVFLECVQDMDHENMFWYRQDPGLGLRLIYFSYDVKMKEKGDIPEGYSVSREKKERFSLILESASTNQTSMYLCASNWDRGRNEQFFGPGTRLTVL.